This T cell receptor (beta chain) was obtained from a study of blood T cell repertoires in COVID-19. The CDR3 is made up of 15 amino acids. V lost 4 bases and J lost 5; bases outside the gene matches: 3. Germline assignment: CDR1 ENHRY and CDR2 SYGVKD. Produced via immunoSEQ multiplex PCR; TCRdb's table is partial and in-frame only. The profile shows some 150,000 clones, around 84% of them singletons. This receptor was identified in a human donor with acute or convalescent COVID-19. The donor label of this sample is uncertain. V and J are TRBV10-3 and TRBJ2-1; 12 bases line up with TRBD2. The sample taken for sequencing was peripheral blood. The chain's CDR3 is CAISGLAGAHNEQFF. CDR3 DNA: TGTGCCATCAGTGGACTAGCGGGGGCCCACAATGAGCAGTTCTTC.